One sample yielded the 19 T cell receptor beta chains listed below, sequenced in a study of blood T cells in healthy people across ages. The second PCR ran roughly 7 to 11 cycles with a sample-barcoded 5' primer and J-beta primers. TCRdb independently ran MiXCR on the 5' RACE reads; one entry per CDR3 protein. The sample records about 1 million distinct CDR3 sequences, 35% to 50% being singletons. Material: blood. All receptors derive from an older woman in good health.

In its sample, this clonotype was seen a few times. The chain links TRBV5-6 to TRBJ2-7; D is perhaps TRBD1 or TRBD2 (6 bases each). Trimming cost V 6 bases and J 0 bases, with 16 bases left between them. The CDR3 length is 15 residues. Germline CDR1 is SGHDT and CDR2 is YYEEEE. CDR3 amino acids: CASTTRGPYSYEQYF. In DNA, the CDR3 is TGTGCCAGCACCACTCGGGGGCCGTACTCCTACGAGCAGTACTTC.

This clonotype has more than one count but fewer than ten. V and J are TRBV10-3 and TRBJ2-3, with a tentative D call TRBD2 (5 bases). Trimming cost V 2 bases and J 3 bases, with 6 bases left between them. The CDR3 extends over 13 amino acids. The germline V gene has CDR1 ENHRY and CDR2 SYGVKD. CDR3 loop: CAISETGTDTQYF. CDR3 in DNA: TGTGCCATCAGTGAGACGGGAACAGATACGCAGTATTTT.

In its sample, this clonotype was seen once. This CDR3 is missing its conserved last phenylalanine or tryptophan, likely due to a read error. The chain recombines TRBV9 with TRBJ2-7; TRBD2 matches at 7 bases. Germline V gene lookup returns CDR1 SGDLS and CDR2 YYNGEE. CDR3 size: 13 residues. The V and J ends lost 5 bases and 0 bases, in that order; junction bases with no gene match: 2. CDR3 amino acids: CASRAGNSYEQYL. The CDR3 DNA follows: TGTGCCAGCAGAGCGGGAAACTCCTACGAGCAGTACTTA.

The CDR3 sequence is CATSDHSVSTDTQYF. CDR3 sequence (DNA): TGTGCCACCAGTGACCATAGCGTCAGCACAGATACGCAGTATTTT. The rearrangement links TRBV24-1 to TRBJ2-3; a weak D match, TRBD2 (5 bases). The CDR3 spans 15 residues. With 4 bases removed from V and 0 bases from J, the gap between germline ends came to 10 bases. The germline CDR1 and CDR2 sequences are KGHDR and SFDVKD.

This chain uses TRBV14 with TRBJ2-7, with 7 bases matching TRBD2. V shed 5 bases and J 3 bases; nucleotides not matched to a gene: 7. CDR1 SGHDN and CDR2 FVKESK come from the germline V gene. CDR3 length: 14 residues. CDR3 sequence: CASSVGASGYEQYF. CDR3 nucleotide sequence: TGTGCCAGCAGCGTCGGGGCTAGCGGCTACGAGCAGTACTTC.

The chain combines TRBV29-1 with TRBJ2-5; D not certain. V was trimmed by 5 bases and J by 1 base, leaving 5 bases between them. The CDR3 has 11 residues. Germline-derived CDR1 and CDR2 are SQVTM and ANQGSEA. This chain's CDR3 is CSVPFQETQYF. The CDR3 nucleotides are TGCAGCGTTCCGTTCCAAGAGACCCAGTACTTC.

This clonotype was seen a handful of times. The gene calls are TRBV6-5 and TRBJ1-6; D gene ambiguous. With 4 bases removed from V and 10 bases from J, the gap between germline ends came to 8 bases. The CDR3 sequence is 12 residues long. The germline V gene has CDR1 MNHEY and CDR2 SVGAGI. Written as DNA, the CDR3 is TGTGCCAGCAGTTTCCAAGGATCACCCCTCCACTTT. This codes for CASSFQGSPLHF.

This clonotype was counted only a few times. The chain employs TRBV4-2 and TRBJ2-6; perhaps TRBD1 as D (6 bases). V was clipped by 4 bases and J by 2 bases, with 15 bases between them. Germline V gives CDR1 LGHNA, CDR2 YNFKEQ. CDR3 size: 17 residues. The CDR3 sequence: CASSLLIQGPGANVLTF. The CDR3 nucleotides are TGTGCCAGCAGCCTTTTAATACAGGGACCTGGGGCCAACGTCCTGACTTTC.

The genes are TRBV9 and TRBJ2-3, with no clear D. This CDR3 is 14 amino acids long. Germline CDR1 and CDR2: SGDLS and YYNGEE. V was pared by 4 bases and J by 4 bases, with 13 bases between. This CDR3 reads CASSPPTPSDTQYF. The CDR3 DNA reads as TGTGCCAGCAGCCCGCCGACACCGTCAGATACGCAGTATTTT.

This clonotype has just one count. This chain joins TRBV18 and TRBJ2-4, with unresolved D. TRBJ2-5 matches the DNA end more closely, so the J call is doubtful. Germline lookup yields CDR1 KGHSH and CDR2 LQKENI. The CDR3 runs to 14 residues. The CDR3: CASSPPGSSETQYF. Here the CDR3 DNA reads TGTGCCAGCTCACCACCGGGTTCCTCAGAGACCCAGTACTTC.

The CDR3 DNA sequence: TGTGCCAGTAGTATAAAATCAGCGGGACAGGGCTCCTACGAGCAGTACTTC. The encoded protein is CASSIKSAGQGSYEQYF. The chain employs TRBV19 and TRBJ2-7; 9 bases are a match to TRBD1. The germline V gene encodes CDR1 LNHDA and CDR2 SQIVND (reference sequence). Losses at the gene ends were 2 bases for V and 0 bases for J; bases not matched to a gene: 8. The CDR3 spans 17 residues.

This chain joins TRBV20-1 and TRBJ2-4, with D possibly being TRBD2 (6 bases). Germline CDR1 reads DFQATT; CDR2 reads SNEGSKA (reference sequence). V was cut by 0 bases and J by 1 base, with 10 bases left in between. The CDR3 extends over 15 amino acids. Written as DNA, the CDR3 is TGCAGTGCTAGAGATCTGGGGGGTGCCAAAAACATTCAGTACTTC. It encodes CSARDLGGAKNIQYF.

The table lists this clonotype with a few counts. The rearrangement uses TRBV5-5 and TRBJ2-1, with D possibly being TRBD1 or TRBD2 (5 bases each). In germline, CDR1 is SGHKS, CDR2 YYEKEE (reference sequence). V lost 0 bases, J lost 8 bases, and 12 bases lay in between. The length of the CDR3 is 14 residues. The CDR3 loop reads CASSLELLGDEQFF. CDR3 nucleotide sequence: TGTGCCAGCAGCTTGGAGTTGCTGGGGGATGAGCAGTTCTTC.

This clonotype has a handful of counts. This chain links TRBV13 with TRBJ2-7; 8 bases agree with TRBD2. Germline V gene data show CDR1 as PRHDT and CDR2 as FYEKMQ (reference sequence). The CDR3 length is 13 residues. V lost 7 bases to trimming and J lost 3 bases; unmatched junction nucleotides: 5. In DNA form, the CDR3 reads TGTGCCAGCATCGGGGGGGGTCGCTACGAGCAGTACTTC. This gives the protein CASIGGGRYEQYF.

This clonotype was observed a few times. The V gene is TRBV20-1, the J gene TRBJ2-1; TRBD1 or TRBD2 may be the D gene (6 bases each). This CDR3 is built from 11 residues. Per germline, CDR1 DFQATT and CDR2 SNEGSKA (reference sequence). Deletions cut 7 bases from V and 8 bases from J, with 12 bases between. CDR3 sequence (DNA): TGCAGTGTTGGGGGGCGGGATGAGCAGTTCTTC. This translates into CSVGGRDEQFF.

V gene TRBV6-6 combines with J gene TRBJ2-5, with 8 bases lining up with TRBD1. There are 17 residues in the CDR3. In germline, CDR1 is MNHNY, CDR2 SVGAGI (reference sequence). V gave up 2 bases and J gave up 5 bases; unmatched junction bases: 13. The CDR3 spells CASSYSIATGERETQYF. Here the CDR3 DNA reads TGTGCCAGCAGTTACAGTATTGCGACAGGGGAGAGGGAGACCCAGTACTTC.

The rearrangement uses TRBV5-6 and TRBJ2-5; 11 bases line up with TRBD2. The J segment lost 11 bases and the V segment lost 3 bases, leaving 15 bases of the junction unmatched. CDR3 length: 16 amino acids. Per the germline V gene, CDR1 is SGHDT and CDR2 is YYEEEE. CDR3 sequence reads: CASSWGLADRYNEQYF. The CDR3 DNA reads TGTGCCAGCAGCTGGGGACTAGCGGACAGATACAATGAGCAGTACTTC.

Here the CDR3 reads CASSTGLPQYF. The DNA for the CDR3 is TGTGCCAGCAGCACCGGACTCCCGCAGTACTTC. This chain connects TRBV7-9 to TRBJ2-7, with D perhaps matching TRBD2 (5 bases). Germline V gene sequence: CDR1 SEHNR, CDR2 FQNEAQ (reference sequence). The CDR3 consists of 11 residues. V was clipped by 5 bases and J by 9 bases, with 11 bases between them. The full variable domain, with the rest looked up from reference TRBV7-9 and TRBJ2-7, is DTGVSQNPRHKITKRGQNVTFRCDPISEHNRLYWYRQTLGQGPEFLTYFQNEAQLEKSRLLSDRFSAERPKGSFSTLEIQRTEQGDSAMYLCASSTGLPQYFGPGTRLTVT.

Concerning this clonotype itself: One end of the junction fails to match germline, which may point to a read error. The CDR3 sequence is CASPNKGRKGQPQHF. As DNA, the CDR3 is TGCGCCAGTCCTAATAAGGGGCGGAAGGGGCAGCCTCAGCATTTT. The chain is built from TRBV10-1 and TRBJ1-5; the D gene is possibly TRBD1 (5 bases). The CDR3 runs 15 residues. Per germline, CDR1 WNHNN and CDR2 SYGVQD (reference sequence).